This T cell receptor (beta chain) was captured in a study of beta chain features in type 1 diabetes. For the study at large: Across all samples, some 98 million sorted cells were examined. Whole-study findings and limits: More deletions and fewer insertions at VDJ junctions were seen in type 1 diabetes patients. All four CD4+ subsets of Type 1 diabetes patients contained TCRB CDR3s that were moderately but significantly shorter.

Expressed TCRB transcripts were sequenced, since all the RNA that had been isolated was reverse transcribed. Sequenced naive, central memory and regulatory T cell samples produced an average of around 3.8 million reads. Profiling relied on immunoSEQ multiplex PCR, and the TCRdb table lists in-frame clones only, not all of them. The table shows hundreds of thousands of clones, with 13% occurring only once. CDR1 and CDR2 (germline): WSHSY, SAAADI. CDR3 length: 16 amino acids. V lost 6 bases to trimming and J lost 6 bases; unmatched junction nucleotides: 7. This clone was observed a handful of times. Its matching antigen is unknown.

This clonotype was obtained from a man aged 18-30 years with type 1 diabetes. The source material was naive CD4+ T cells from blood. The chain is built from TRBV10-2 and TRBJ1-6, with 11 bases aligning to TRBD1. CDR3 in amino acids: CASSRTGGAPNSPLHF. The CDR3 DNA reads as TGCGCCAGCAGCCGGACAGGGGGCGCCCCTAATTCACCCCTCCACTTT.